The 17 T cell receptor beta chains presented below share a single source sample, sequenced in a study of Ad26.COV2.S vaccination and SARS-CoV-2 variants. Treatment specified: around 19 received Ad26.COV2.S at low or high dose, single or two shots; about 5 received placebo; per-sample allocation not given. Samples analyzed were those drawn on day 63 after the first vaccine or placebo injection. Data came from immunoSEQ multiplex PCR; TCRdb stores just in-frame clones and leaves some out. The sample includes roughly 700,000 clones, more than 70% of them seen just once. The specimen comprised peripheral blood, sampled in a trial of Ad26.COV2.S vaccine versus placebo. Every receptor here comes from a person aged 18-60 years who received the Ad26.COV2.S COVID-19 vaccine or a placebo.

This clone was found a few times. This rearrangement joins TRBV27 to TRBJ2-1, with TRBD2 identical over 13 bases. CDR1 and CDR2 from the germline V gene are MNHEY and SMNVEV (reference sequence). V was clipped by 6 bases and J by 7 bases; unmatched bases: 9. This CDR3 is built from 16 residues. In nucleotides, the CDR3 is TGTGCCAGCAGCCCGGGACTAGCGGGGCGTCAAAATGAGCAGTTCTTC. Its translation is CASSPGLAGRQNEQFF.

This chain connects TRBV4-2 to TRBJ2-2; 7 nucleotides match TRBD2. Germline CDR1 reads LGHNA; CDR2 reads YNFKEQ. The CDR3 runs to 16 residues. V trimming: 4 bases; J trimming: 0 bases; junction bases outside the gene matches: 5. The CDR3 DNA reads TGTGCCAGCAGCCGCGGGACTACCGCGAACACCGGGGAGCTGTTTTTT. It codes for CASSRGTTANTGELFF.

The chain carries TRBV6-5 and TRBJ1-2; D unclear. Deletions cut 4 bases from V and 4 bases from J, with 10 bases between. This CDR3 comprises 13 residues. CDR1 is MNHEY and CDR2 is SVGAGI in the germline V gene. This CDR3 is CASSFGEIYGYTF. CDR3 coding DNA: TGTGCCAGCAGTTTCGGCGAGATCTATGGCTACACCTTC.

The gene calls are TRBV9 and TRBJ1-5; D gene uncertain. The CDR3 runs 13 residues. Germline V lookup: CDR1 SGDLS, CDR2 YYNGEE. Between the trimmed V and J ends, which lost 2 bases and 6 bases, there was a span of 9 bases. For the CDR3, the DNA is TGTGCCAGCAGCGTCGGAGAGAGTCAGCCCCAGCATTTT. It codes for CASSVGESQPQHF.

This chain links TRBV15 with TRBJ2-2, with D unclear. Germline V lookup: CDR1 LNHNV, CDR2 YYDKDF (reference sequence). Trimming removed 1 base at V and 1 base at J, with 4 bases between. The CDR3 length is 14 residues. The CDR3 reads CATSRAGNTGELFF. CDR3 bases: TGTGCCACCAGCAGAGCGGGGAACACCGGGGAGCTGTTTTTT.

Note on this clone: The junction departs from the called germline gene at one end, perhaps through a read error. The gene calls are TRBV19 and TRBJ2-7; D might be TRBD2 (5 bases). The CDR3 consists of 16 residues. CDR1 and CDR2 (germline): LNHDA, SQIVND (reference sequence). CDR3 nucleotides: TGTGCCAGTAGTTTAGAGCGTCGGACTGGGTTGACGGGTCTGTACTTC. The encoded protein is CASSLERRTGLTGLYF.

The chain combines TRBV6-5 with TRBJ2-1, with 8 nucleotides matching TRBD2. Germline assignment: CDR1 MNHEY and CDR2 SVGAGI. The CDR3 is 15 amino acids. Trimming at V came to 5 bases and at J to 3 bases, leaving 6 bases not matched to a gene. The CDR3 is CASSTRGGLYNEQFF. The CDR3 DNA follows: TGTGCCAGCAGTACCCGGGGGGGCCTCTACAATGAGCAGTTCTTC.

V usage is TRBV6-1 and J usage is TRBJ1-5; no clear D. The CDR3 sequence is 14 residues long. With 2 bases removed from V and 4 bases from J, the gap between germline ends came to 9 bases. The V gene's germline CDR1 is MNHNS and CDR2 SASEGT. The CDR3 loop is CASSEIARNQPQHF. The DNA for the CDR3 is TGTGCCAGCAGTGAAATAGCTAGGAATCAGCCCCAGCATTTT.

The V gene is TRBV18, the J gene TRBJ1-5, with a possible D match to TRBD1 (5 bases). V was shortened by 3 bases and J by 7 bases, with 13 bases between the two germline ends. The CDR3 runs to 14 residues. Per the germline V gene, CDR1 is KGHSH and CDR2 is LQKENI. Here the CDR3 DNA reads TGTGCCAGCTCACCTGGGACCATGACCCAGCCCCAGCATTTT. Its protein is CASSPGTMTQPQHF.

The chain uses TRBV7-2 and TRBJ2-1; D gene uncertain. Trimming removed 1 base from V and 5 bases from J, with 12 bases in between. The CDR3 is 15 amino acids. Germline V gives CDR1 SGHTA, CDR2 FQGNSA. CDR3 sequence reads: CASSLGVLTDNEQFF. DNA of the CDR3: TGTGCCAGCAGCTTAGGGGTCTTAACGGACAATGAGCAGTTCTTC.

The chain uses TRBV24-1 and TRBJ1-2; weak D call: TRBD1 (6 bases). Germline V gene lookup returns CDR1 KGHDR and CDR2 SFDVKD. The V and J ends lost 6 bases and 4 bases respectively, with 8 bases between them. The CDR3 runs 12 residues. The CDR3 nucleotides read TGTGCCACCAGTCAACAGGGCTATGGCTACACCTTC. It translates to CATSQQGYGYTF.

This clone was detected only once. The V and J genes are TRBV3-1 (or the pseudogene TRBV3-2) and TRBJ1-2, with D uncertain. CDR3 length equals 18 residues. V gave up 0 bases and J gave up 4 bases, with 21 bases separating them. Germline values: CDR1 LGHDT, CDR2 YNNKEL (reference sequence). As DNA, the CDR3 is TGTGCCAGCAGCCAAGATCCCCCAACAGAGGACGTATTCTATGGCTACACCTTC. It is translated as CASSQDPPTEDVFYGYTF.

This chain uses TRBV5-1 with TRBJ2-3; possibly TRBD2 for D (6 bases). Trimming left V 5 bases short and J 6 bases short, with 13 bases between. The CDR3 runs 13 residues. CDR1 is SGHRS, CDR2 YFSETQ, per germline. This CDR3 reads CASRTGTFDTQYF. The CDR3 coding sequence is TGCGCCAGCAGAACCGGGACTTTTGATACGCAGTATTTT.

The chain employs TRBV6-5 and TRBJ2-5; D unclear. This CDR3 is 14 amino acids long. With 7 bases removed from V and 0 bases from J, the gap between germline ends came to 12 bases. Germline-derived CDR1 and CDR2 are MNHEY and SVGAGI. The CDR3 region has the DNA TGTGCCAGCACCCGAACACGGTACCAAGAGACCCAGTACTTC. It translates to CASTRTRYQETQYF.

The V and J genes are TRBV2 and TRBJ2-7, with a tentative D call TRBD1 (6 bases). The CDR3 contains 15 residues. Germline assignment: CDR1 SNHLY and CDR2 FYNNEI. Between the trimmed V and J ends, which lost 5 bases and 3 bases, there was a span of 17 bases. The DNA for the CDR3 is TGTGCCAGCAGTCTCCGGGACACCGGAAACTACGAGCAGTACTTC. Amino acids: CASSLRDTGNYEQYF.

J is TRBJ2-6 and V is TRBV4-3; D is possibly TRBD1 (5 bases). The CDR3 contains 18 residues. The V and J ends lost 0 bases and 1 base respectively, with 13 bases between them. Germline V gives CDR1 LGHNA, CDR2 YSLEER. The CDR3 DNA is TGCGCCAGCAGCCAAGATCTGGGCAGGGTTTCTGGGGCCAACGTCCTGACTTTC. The encoded protein is CASSQDLGRVSGANVLTF.

The chain recombines TRBV6-2 or TRBV6-3 with TRBJ2-5, with unresolved D. Per germline, CDR1 MNHEY and CDR2 SVGEGT. The CDR3 extends over 11 amino acids. V was shortened by 3 bases and J by 5 bases, with 4 bases between the two germline ends. For the CDR3, the DNA is TGTGCCAGCAGTTATCAGGAGACCCAGTACTTC. This codes for CASSYQETQYF.